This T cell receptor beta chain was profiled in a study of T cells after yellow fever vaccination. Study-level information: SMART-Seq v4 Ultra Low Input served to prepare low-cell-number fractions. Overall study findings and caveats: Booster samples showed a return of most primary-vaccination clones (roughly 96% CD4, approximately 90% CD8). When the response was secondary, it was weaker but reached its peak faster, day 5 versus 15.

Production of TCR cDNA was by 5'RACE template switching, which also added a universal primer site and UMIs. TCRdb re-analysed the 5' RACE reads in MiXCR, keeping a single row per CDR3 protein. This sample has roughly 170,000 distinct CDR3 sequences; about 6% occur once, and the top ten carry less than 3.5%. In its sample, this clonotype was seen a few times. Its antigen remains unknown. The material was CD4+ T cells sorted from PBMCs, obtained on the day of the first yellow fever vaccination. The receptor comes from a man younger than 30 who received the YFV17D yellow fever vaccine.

CDR3 nucleotides: TGCAGTGCTAGAGATCATCAAAGCTCCTATAATTCACCCCTCCACTTT. This translates into CSARDHQSSYNSPLHF. V usage is TRBV20-1 and J usage is TRBJ1-6; no clear D gene. Germline CDR1 reads DFQATT; CDR2 reads SNEGSKA (reference sequence). This CDR3 comprises 16 residues. V lost 0 bases to trimming and J lost 0 bases, with 9 bases between them.